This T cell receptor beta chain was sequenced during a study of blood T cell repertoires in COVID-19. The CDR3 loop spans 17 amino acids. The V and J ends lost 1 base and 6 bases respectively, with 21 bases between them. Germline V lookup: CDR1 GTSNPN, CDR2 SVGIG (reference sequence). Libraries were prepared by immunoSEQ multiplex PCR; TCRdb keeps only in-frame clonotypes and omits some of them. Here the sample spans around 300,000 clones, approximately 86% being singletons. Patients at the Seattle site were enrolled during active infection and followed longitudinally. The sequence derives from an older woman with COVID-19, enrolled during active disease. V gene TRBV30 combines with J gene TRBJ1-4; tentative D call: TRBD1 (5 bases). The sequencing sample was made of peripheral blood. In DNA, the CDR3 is TGTGCCTGGAGTGACAGCAACCCAGGGATGGTGGATGAAAAACTGTTTTTT. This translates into CAWSDSNPGMVDEKLFF.